This is a list of T cell receptor beta chains from one sample in a study of T cell responses to AZD1222 COVID-19 vaccine. Data came from immunoSEQ multiplex PCR; TCRdb stores just in-frame clones and leaves some out. Of approximately 130,000 clones in the sample, over 85% were seen once. Sequencing was performed on peripheral blood, taken on day 0 of AZD1222 vaccination. The receptors derive from an adult in good health. The CDR3 runs from the conserved cysteine through the conserved F or W.

J | V | CDR3
TRBJ2-7 | TRBV10-3 | CAISEQGPSSYEQYF
TRBJ1-2 | TRBV7-2 | CASSLKTREDGYTF
TRBJ1-3 | TRBV4-1 | CASSQGGTYISGNTIYF
TRBJ1-2 | TRBV24-1 | CATSDKQGHGGYTF
TRBJ1-2 | TRBV6-2/TRBV6-3 | CASSYKGTPNYGYTF
TRBJ1-1 | TRBV15 | CATSSLTGGVAEAFF
TRBJ1-1 | TRBV18 | CASSPQGFSTEAFF
TRBJ1-4 | TRBV29-1 | CSVYDRGRREKLFF
TRBJ1-5 | TRBV5-6 | CASSLWGIRQPQHF
TRBJ2-7 | TRBV4-1 | CASSLPGQVYEQYF
TRBJ2-1 | TRBV11-2 | CASSVNRGNSYNEQFF
TRBJ1-5 | TRBV2 | CASSETPNQPQHF
TRBJ2-7 | TRBV10-1 | CASSAGTGASYEQYF
TRBJ1-1 | TRBV6-5 | CASSYRDRGSAFF
TRBJ1-1 | TRBV12-5 | CASGLHLGEAFF
TRBJ1-6 | TRBV5-4 | CASSLGPLSSYNSPLHF
TRBJ2-1 | TRBV5-4 | CASRPGGPYPYNEQFF
TRBJ2-1 | TRBV27 | CASRLAGGPIYNEQFF
TRBJ1-2 | TRBV5-1 | CASSFGQAGDGYTF
TRBJ2-6 | TRBV29-1 | CSVEGGANVLTF
TRBJ2-7 | TRBV10-3 | CAISGTSGVYEQYF
TRBJ2-7 | TRBV9 | CASGTGFSYEQYF
TRBJ2-6 | TRBV27 | CASSWQPGANVLTF
TRBJ1-4 | TRBV10-2 | CASSERDYLQDEKLFF
TRBJ1-1 | TRBV6-5 | CASSYEDRGNTEAFF
TRBJ1-4 | TRBV19 | CASSAQPTNEKLFF
TRBJ2-1 | TRBV5-1 | CASTPTSGGQDEQFF
TRBJ2-3 | TRBV9 | CASSVGVASTDTQYF
TRBJ1-5 | TRBV7-8 | CASSPGHRTRFQPQHF
TRBJ2-2 | TRBV6-4 | CASAGTGNTGELFF
TRBJ1-1 | TRBV5-1 | CASSGPGENTEAFF
TRBJ1-1 | TRBV4-1 | CASSQRVLSQNTEAFF
TRBJ1-2 | TRBV5-5 | CASSFRQPNYGYTF
TRBJ1-6 | TRBV30 | CAWSPLGGNSPLHF
TRBJ1-1 | TRBV6-5 | CASSYSIYGASEAFF
TRBJ2-7 | TRBV3-1/TRBV3-2 | CASSADSKAEYEQYF
TRBJ1-1 | TRBV11-2 | CASSLAQSRGTEAFF